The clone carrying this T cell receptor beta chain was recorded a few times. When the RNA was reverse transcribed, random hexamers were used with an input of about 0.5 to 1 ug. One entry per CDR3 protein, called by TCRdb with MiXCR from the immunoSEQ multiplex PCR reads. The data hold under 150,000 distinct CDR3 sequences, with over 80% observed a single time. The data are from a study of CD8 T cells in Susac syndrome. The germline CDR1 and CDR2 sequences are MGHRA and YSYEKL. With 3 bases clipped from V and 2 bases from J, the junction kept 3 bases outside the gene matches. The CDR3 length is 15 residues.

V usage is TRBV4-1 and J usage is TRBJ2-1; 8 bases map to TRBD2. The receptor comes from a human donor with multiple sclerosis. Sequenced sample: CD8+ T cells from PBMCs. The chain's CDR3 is CASSQTSAPYNEQFF. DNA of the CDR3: TGCGCCAGCAGCCAGACTAGCGCTCCCTACAATGAGCAGTTCTTC.